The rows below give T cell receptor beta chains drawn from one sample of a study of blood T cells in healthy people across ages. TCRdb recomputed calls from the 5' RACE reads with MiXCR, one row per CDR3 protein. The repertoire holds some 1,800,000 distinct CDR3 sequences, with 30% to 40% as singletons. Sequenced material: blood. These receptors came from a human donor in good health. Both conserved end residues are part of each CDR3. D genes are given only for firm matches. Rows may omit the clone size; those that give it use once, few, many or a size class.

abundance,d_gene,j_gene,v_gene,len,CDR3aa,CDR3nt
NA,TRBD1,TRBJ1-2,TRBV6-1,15,CASSDDRVWDYGYTF,TGTGCCAGCAGTGACGACAGGGTATGGGACTATGGCTACACCTTC
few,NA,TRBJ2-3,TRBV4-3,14,CASSQDVHTDTQYF,TGCGCCAGCAGCCAAGATGTACACACAGATACGCAGTATTTT
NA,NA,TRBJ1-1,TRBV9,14,CASREGERDSEAFF,TGTGCCAGCAGAGAGGGGGAGAGGGACTCTGAAGCTTTCTTT
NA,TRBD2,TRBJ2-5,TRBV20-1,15,CSALSLAGVQETQYF,TGCAGTGCTCTCTCACTAGCGGGGGTTCAAGAGACCCAGTACTTC
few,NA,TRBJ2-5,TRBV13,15,CASSQGRGPQETQYF,TGTGCCAGCAGCCAGGGAAGGGGCCCCCAAGAGACCCAGTACTTC
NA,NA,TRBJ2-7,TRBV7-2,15,CASSLGTRSYYEQYF,TGTGCCAGCAGCTTAGGGACACGGTCATACTACGAGCAGTACTTC
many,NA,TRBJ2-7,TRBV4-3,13,CASSSTRAYEQYF,TGCGCCAGCAGTAGTACCAGGGCCTACGAGCAGTACTTC
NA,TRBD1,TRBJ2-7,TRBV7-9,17,CASSLKGGTTGSYEQYF,TGTGCCAGCAGCCTTAAAGGCGGTACGACAGGGAGCTACGAGCAGTACTTC
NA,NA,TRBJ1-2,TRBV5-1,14,CASSLGPELTGYTF,TGCGCCAGCAGCTTGGGACCGGAGCTAACGGGCTACACCTTC
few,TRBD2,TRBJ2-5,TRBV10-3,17,CAISDNEQRGAYNEQYF,TGTGCCATCAGTGATAACGAACAGCGGGGAGCCTACAATGAGCAGTACTTC
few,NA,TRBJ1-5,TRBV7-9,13,CASSVQGDQPQHF,TGTGCCAGCAGCGTACAGGGTGACCAGCCCCAGCATTTT
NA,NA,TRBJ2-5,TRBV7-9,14,CASSTGDWGETQYF,TGTGCCAGCAGCACCGGGGATTGGGGTGAGACCCAGTACTTC
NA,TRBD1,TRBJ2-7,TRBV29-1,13,CSVRRTGGNEQYF,TGCAGCGTTCGTCGGACAGGGGGGAACGAGCAGTACTTC
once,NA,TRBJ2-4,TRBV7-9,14,CASHGTGAHNEQYF,TGTGCCAGCCACGGGACCGGGGCCCACAATGAGCAGTACTTC
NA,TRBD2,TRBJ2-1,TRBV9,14,CTSGGSGAKDEQFF,TGTACCAGCGGGGGGTCGGGGGCTAAAGATGAGCAGTTCTTC
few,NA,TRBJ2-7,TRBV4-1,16,CASSQDVEESSYEQYF,TGCGCCAGCAGCCAAGATGTAGAGGAATCGAGCTACGAGCAGTACTTC
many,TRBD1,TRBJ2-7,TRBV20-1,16,CSAPSGGTGHLNEQYF,TGCAGTGCTCCTTCAGGGGGGACAGGGCATCTCAACGAGCAGTACTTC
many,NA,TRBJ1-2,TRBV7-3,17,CASSLMMRGVRNYGYTF,TGTGCCAGCAGCTTAATGATGCGGGGAGTCCGAAACTATGGCTACACCTTC
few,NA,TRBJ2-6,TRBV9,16,CASSGGHSSGANVLTF,TGTGCCAGCAGCGGGGGCCATTCCTCTGGGGCCAACGTCCTGACTTTC
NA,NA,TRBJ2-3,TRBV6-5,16,CASSLTGTDSTDAQYF,TGTGCCAGCAGTCTTACCGGGACGGATAGCACAGATGCGCAGTATTTT
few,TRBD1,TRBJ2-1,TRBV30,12,CAWALQGWEQFF,TGTGCCTGGGCCCTACAGGGGTGGGAGCAGTTCTTC
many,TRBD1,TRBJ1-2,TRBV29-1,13,CSVRDRGTYGYTF,TGCAGCGTCCGGGACAGGGGGACGTATGGCTACACCTTC
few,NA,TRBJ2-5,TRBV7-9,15,CASSHPGRPQETQYF,TGTGCCAGCAGCCATCCGGGACGTCCGCAAGAGACCCAGTACTTC
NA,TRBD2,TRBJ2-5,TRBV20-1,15,CSASLPGLAEETQYF,TGCAGTGCTAGTCTCCCGGGACTAGCAGAGGAGACCCAGTACTTC
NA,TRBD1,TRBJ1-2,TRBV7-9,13,CASSTQGASGYTF,TGTGCCAGCAGCACACAGGGGGCCTCGGGCTACACCTTC
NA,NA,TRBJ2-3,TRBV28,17,CASSLSLRGDNTDTQYF,TGTGCCAGCAGTTTAAGCCTCCGTGGGGATAACACAGATACGCAGTATTTT
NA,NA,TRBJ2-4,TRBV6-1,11,CASSEIAEQYF,TGTGCCAGCAGTGAGATAGCAGAGCAGTACTTC
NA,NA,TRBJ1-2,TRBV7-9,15,CASSPTGGRSFGYTF,TGTGCCAGCAGCCCAACCGGAGGCAGGAGTTTTGGCTACACCTTC
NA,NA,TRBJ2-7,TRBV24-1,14,CATSDTGTSYEQYF,TGTGCCACCAGTGACACCGGGACCTCCTACGAGCAGTACTTC
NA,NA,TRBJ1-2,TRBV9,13,CASSPDSYCGYTF,TGTGCCAGCAGTCCTGACAGTTACTGTGGCTACACCTTC
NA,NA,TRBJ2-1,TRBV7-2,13,CASSSPWGEEQFF,TGTGCCAGCAGCTCCCCGTGGGGGGAGGAGCAGTTCTTC
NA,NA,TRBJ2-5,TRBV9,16,CASSVRATVNQETQYF,TGTGCCAGCAGCGTGAGGGCCACTGTAAACCAAGAGACCCAGTACTTC
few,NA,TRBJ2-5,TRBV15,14,CATSRDYGVQTQYF,TGTGCCACCAGCAGAGATTATGGCGTACAGACCCAGTACTTC
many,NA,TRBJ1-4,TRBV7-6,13,CASSLAGGEKLFF,TGTGCCAGCAGCTTAGCGGGGGGGGAAAAACTGTTTTTT
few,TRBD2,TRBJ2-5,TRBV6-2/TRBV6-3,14,CASGGLAGQETQYF,TGTGCCAGCGGCGGACTAGCGGGTCAAGAGACCCAGTACTTC
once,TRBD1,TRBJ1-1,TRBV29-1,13,CSGGTGPNTEAFF,TGCAGCGGGGGGACAGGGCCGAACACTGAAGCTTTCTTT
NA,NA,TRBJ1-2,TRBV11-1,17,CASSCNGKTGARYGYTF,TGTGCCAGCAGCTGCAACGGAAAGACAGGAGCTCGCTATGGCTACACCTTC
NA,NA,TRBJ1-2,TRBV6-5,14,CASSYGDTGYGYTF,TGTGCCAGCAGTTACGGAGACACTGGCTATGGCTACACCTTC
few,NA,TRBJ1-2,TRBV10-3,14,CAISEGRGNYGYTF,TGTGCCATCAGTGAAGGGAGGGGGAACTATGGCTACACCTTC
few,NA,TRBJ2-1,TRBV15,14,CATSRDVGRNEQFF,TGTGCCACCAGCAGAGATGTAGGGCGCAATGAGCAGTTCTTC
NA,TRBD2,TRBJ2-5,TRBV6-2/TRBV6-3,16,CASSPLGGGVRETQYF,TGTGCCAGCAGCCCCCTCGGGGGGGGCGTTCGGGAGACCCAGTACTTC
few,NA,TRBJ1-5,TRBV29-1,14,CSVAFSNADQPQHF,TGCAGCGTTGCTTTCAGCAATGCGGATCAGCCCCAGCATTTT
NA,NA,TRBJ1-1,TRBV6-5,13,CASRVDWNTEAFF,TGTGCCAGCAGAGTAGACTGGAACACTGAAGCTTTCTTT
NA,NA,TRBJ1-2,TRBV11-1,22,CASSLIMDKNLADNTSNYGYTF,TGTGCCAGCAGCTTAATAATGGACAAAAATCTTGCCGACAACACATCTAACTATGGCTACACCTTC
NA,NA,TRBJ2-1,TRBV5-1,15,CASSLEVGVYNEQFF,TGCGCCAGCAGCTTGGAGGTGGGGGTCTACAATGAGCAGTTCTTC
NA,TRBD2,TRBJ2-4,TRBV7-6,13,CASSLKGLDPQYF,TGTGCCAGCAGCTTAAAGGGACTAGACCCGCAGTACTTC
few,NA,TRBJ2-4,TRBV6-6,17,CASSSTSRGGSKNIQYF,TGTGCCAGCAGTTCCACCTCCCGCGGGGGCTCCAAAAACATTCAGTACTTC
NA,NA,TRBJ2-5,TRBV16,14,CASSRAGAEETQYF,TGTGCCAGCAGCCGGGCAGGGGCCGAAGAGACCCAGTACTTC
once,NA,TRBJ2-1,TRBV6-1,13,CASSEFGGGEQFF,TGTGCCAGCAGTGAGTTCGGGGGAGGAGAGCAGTTCTTC
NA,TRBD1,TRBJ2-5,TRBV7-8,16,CASSLMQGARKETQYF,TGTGCCAGCAGCTTAATGCAGGGGGCTCGGAAAGAGACCCAGTACTTC
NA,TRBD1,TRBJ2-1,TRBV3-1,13,CASSPGGSVEQFF,TGTGCCAGCAGCCCAGGGGGCTCGGTTGAGCAGTTCTTC
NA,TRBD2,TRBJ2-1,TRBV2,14,CASAGLAGYNEQFF,TGTGCCAGCGCGGGACTAGCGGGCTACAATGAGCAGTTCTTC
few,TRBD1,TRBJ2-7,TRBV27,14,CASGSRDRGYEQYF,TGTGCCAGCGGATCCCGGGACAGGGGCTACGAGCAGTACTTC
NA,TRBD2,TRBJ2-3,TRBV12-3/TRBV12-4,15,CASSLGGGRTDAQYF,TGTGCCAGCAGTTTAGGCGGGGGTCGCACAGATGCGCAGTATTTT
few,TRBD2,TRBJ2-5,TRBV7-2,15,CASSLQRGLQETQYF,TGTGCCAGCAGCTTACAGCGGGGGTTGCAAGAGACCCAGTACTTC